This T cell receptor (beta chain) was identified during a study of cytomegalovirus exposure and HLA in healthy donors. Findings and limits, study-wide: Analyzed later, most CMV-associated TCR beta chains appeared HLA-restricted.

Unrecorded immune exposure was likely among donors, who were nominally healthy when sampled. PCR was performed using 60 Vbeta and 13 Jbeta primers. Assay: immunoSEQ multiplex PCR; the TCRdb copy retains only in-frame clones and omits some. The sample has 110,000 to 150,000 clones; around 80% are singletons. V lost 0 bases and J lost 4, with 13 bases in between. Germline CDR1 reads SGHTS; CDR2 reads YDEGEE. This CDR3 spans 16 amino acids. For this clone: As yet, its antigen is unknown.

Sequenced: PBMCs. The V and J genes are TRBV5-8 and TRBJ1-4, with D maybe TRBD1 (6 bases). The sequence came from a male donor in good health and CMV-seropositive. CDR3 region: CASSLAGGAGNEKLFF. CDR3 nucleotides: TGTGCCAGCAGCTTGGCTGGGGGCGCGGGTAATGAAAAACTGTTTTTT.